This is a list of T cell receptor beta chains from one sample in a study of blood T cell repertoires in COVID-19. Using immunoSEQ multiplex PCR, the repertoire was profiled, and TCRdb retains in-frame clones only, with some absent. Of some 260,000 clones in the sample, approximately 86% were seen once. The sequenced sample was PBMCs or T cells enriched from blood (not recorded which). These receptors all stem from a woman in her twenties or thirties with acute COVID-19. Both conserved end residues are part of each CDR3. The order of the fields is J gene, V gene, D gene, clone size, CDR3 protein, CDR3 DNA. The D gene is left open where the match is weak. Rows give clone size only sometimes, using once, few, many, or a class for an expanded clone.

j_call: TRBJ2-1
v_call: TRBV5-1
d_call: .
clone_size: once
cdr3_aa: CASSLGRSSYNEQFF
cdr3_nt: TGCGCCAGCAGCTTAGGGAGAAGCTCCTACAATGAGCAGTTCTTC

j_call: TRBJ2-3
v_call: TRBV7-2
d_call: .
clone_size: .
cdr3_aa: CASSVGGGFSDTQYF
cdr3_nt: TGTGCCAGCAGCGTAGGGGGAGGGTTCTCAGATACGCAGTATTTT

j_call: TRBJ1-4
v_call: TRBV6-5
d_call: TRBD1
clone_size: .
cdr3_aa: CASSSRQGIEKLFF
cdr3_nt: TGTGCCAGCAGCTCACGACAGGGGATTGAAAAACTGTTTTTT

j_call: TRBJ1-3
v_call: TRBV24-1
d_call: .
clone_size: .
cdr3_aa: CATSDSGSGNTIYF
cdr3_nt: TGTGCCACCAGTGATTCAGGGTCTGGAAACACCATATATTTT

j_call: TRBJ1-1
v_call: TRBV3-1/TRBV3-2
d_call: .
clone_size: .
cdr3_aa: CASSPSYHTEAFF
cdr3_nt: TGTGCCAGCAGCCCAAGCTACCACACTGAAGCTTTCTTT

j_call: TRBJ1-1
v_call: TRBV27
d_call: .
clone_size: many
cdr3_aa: CASSSDPPFWGQGNTEAFF
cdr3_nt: TGTGCCAGCAGTTCCGACCCTCCCTTTTGGGGGCAGGGAAACACTGAAGCTTTCTTT

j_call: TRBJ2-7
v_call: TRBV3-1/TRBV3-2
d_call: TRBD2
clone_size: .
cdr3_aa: CASSQSGGAFYEQYF
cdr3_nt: TGTGCCAGCAGTCAAAGCGGGGGAGCCTTCTACGAGCAGTACTTC

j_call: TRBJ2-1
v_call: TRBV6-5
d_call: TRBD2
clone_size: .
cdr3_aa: CASRPTSGANEQFF
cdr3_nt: TGTGCCAGCAGACCAACTAGCGGGGCCAATGAGCAGTTCTTC

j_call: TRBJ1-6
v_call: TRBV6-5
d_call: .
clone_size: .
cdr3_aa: CASRRNNSPLHF
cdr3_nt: TGTGCCAGCCGGAGGAATAATTCACCCCTCCACTTT

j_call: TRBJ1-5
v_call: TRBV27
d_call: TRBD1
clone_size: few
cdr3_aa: CASSLYQSGTGGDQPQHF
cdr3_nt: TGTGCCAGCAGTCTATACCAATCCGGGACAGGGGGCGATCAGCCCCAGCATTTT

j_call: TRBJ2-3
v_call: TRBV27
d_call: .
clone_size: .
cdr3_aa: CASSYSWRGTDTQYF
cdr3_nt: TGTGCCAGCAGTTACTCCTGGCGGGGCACAGATACGCAGTATTTT

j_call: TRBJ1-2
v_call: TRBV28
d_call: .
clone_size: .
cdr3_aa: CASSLPPGRSINYGYTF
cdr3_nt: TGTGCCAGCAGCCTCCCACCCGGTCGGAGCATAAACTATGGCTACACCTTC

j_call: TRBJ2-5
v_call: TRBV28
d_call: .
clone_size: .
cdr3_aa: CASSLLQGSTDETQYF
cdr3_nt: TGTGCCAGCAGTTTATTACAAGGGAGCACGGACGAGACCCAGTACTTC

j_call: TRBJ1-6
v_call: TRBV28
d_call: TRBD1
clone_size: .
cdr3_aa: CASSPGTGPLVHF
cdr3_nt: TGTGCCAGCAGTCCAGGGACAGGGCCATTGGTCCACTTT

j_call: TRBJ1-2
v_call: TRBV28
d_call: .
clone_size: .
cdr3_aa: CASSFPTGKAGYTF
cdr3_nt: TGTGCCAGCAGTTTCCCTACAGGGAAGGCTGGCTACACCTTC

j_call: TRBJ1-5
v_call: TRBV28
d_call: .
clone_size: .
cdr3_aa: CASSFLGPATQHF
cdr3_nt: TGTGCCAGCAGTTTTTTGGGGCCAGCAACCCAGCATTTT

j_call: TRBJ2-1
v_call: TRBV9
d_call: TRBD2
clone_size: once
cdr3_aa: CASSGGTSGRRYNEQFF
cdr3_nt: TGTGCCAGCAGCGGCGGGACTAGCGGGAGGCGCTACAATGAGCAGTTCTTC